This TCR beta chain was sequenced in a study of STAT5B mutations in CD4+ large granular lymphocyte leukemia. Study-wide context: Among healthy controls, a particular HLA allele went with more CDR3 'QG' motifs.

To note about this clone: Its target is unknown.

Original methodology: Lowest detectable productive clonotype frequency was 2.59 x 10-5. Repertoires were generated with immunoSEQ multiplex PCR, while TCRdb's copy carries only in-frame clones and drops some. The V and J calls and the clone size are those of that table, but D and trimming were determined from the DNA. This table has approximately 35,000 clones, more than 60% appearing once. CDR1 and CDR2 from the germline V gene are MNHNS and SASEGT. This CDR3 has 15 residues. V shed 4 bases and J 3 bases; nucleotides not matched to a gene: 5. General study points: CD4-sorted patient repertoires seemed more clonal than healthy CD4+ repertoires.

The rearrangement joins TRBV6-1 to TRBJ2-2, with TRBD1 identical over 7 bases. The receptor comes from a human donor in good health. Sequenced material: CD4+ T cells from blood buffy coats. The CDR3 is CASSVRTGYTGELFF. The CDR3 DNA follows: TGTGCCAGCAGTGTCCGGACAGGTTACACCGGGGAGCTGTTTTTT.